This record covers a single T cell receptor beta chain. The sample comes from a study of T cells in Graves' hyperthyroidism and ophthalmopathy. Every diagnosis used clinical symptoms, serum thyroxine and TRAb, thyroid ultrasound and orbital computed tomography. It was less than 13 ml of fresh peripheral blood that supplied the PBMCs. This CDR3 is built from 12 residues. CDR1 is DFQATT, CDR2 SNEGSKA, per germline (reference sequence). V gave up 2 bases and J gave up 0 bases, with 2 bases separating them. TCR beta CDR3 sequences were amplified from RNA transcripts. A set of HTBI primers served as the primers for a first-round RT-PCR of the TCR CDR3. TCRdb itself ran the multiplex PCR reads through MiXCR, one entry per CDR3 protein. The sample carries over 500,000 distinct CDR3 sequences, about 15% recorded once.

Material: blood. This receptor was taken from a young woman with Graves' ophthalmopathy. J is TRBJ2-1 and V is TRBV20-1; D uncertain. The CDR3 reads CSARPSYNEQFF. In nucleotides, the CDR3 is TGCAGTGCTAGACCCTCCTACAATGAGCAGTTCTTC.